A single T cell receptor (beta chain) is shown here with its context. Its target is unknown. This sample was included in a study of CD4 T cells in relation to SARS-CoV-2 and coronaviruses. Study information: TCR beta CDR3s were sequenced after approximately nine-day antigen culture of PBMCs.

Unexposed donor CD4+ T cells date from about 2011-2018, before the COVID-19 pandemic. Isolation of CD4+ T cells took place after roughly nine days in culture. Cultures held two million PBMCs per well with roughly 10 IU/ml IL-2. Trimming at V came to 3 bases and at J to 5 bases, leaving 4 bases not matched to a gene. Germline CDR1 and CDR2: GTSNPN and SVGIG (reference sequence). The CDR3 is made up of 13 amino acids. Data came from immunoSEQ multiplex PCR; TCRdb stores just in-frame clones and leaves some out. Altogether approximately 30,000 clones are present, just under 75% being singletons, with the ten largest covering under 25%. Study-level points and caveats: Monoreactive clones expanded significantly more to SARS-CoV-2 than crossreactive clones did.

The receptor comes from a human donor in good health. The specimen sequenced was CD4+ T cells from PBMCs, cultured in vitro. This rearrangement joins TRBV30 to TRBJ2-7; 10 bases align to TRBD1. CDR3 in DNA: TGTGCCTGGAGATTCGACAGGGGGCACGAGCAGTACTTC. Protein product: CAWRFDRGHEQYF. The full variable domain, with the rest looked up from reference TRBV30 and TRBJ2-7, is SQTIHQWPATLVQPVGSPLSLECTVEGTSNPNLYWYRQAAGRGLQLLFYSVGIGQISSEVPQNLSASRPQDRQFILSSKKLLLSDSGFYLCAWRFDRGHEQYFGPGTRLTVT.